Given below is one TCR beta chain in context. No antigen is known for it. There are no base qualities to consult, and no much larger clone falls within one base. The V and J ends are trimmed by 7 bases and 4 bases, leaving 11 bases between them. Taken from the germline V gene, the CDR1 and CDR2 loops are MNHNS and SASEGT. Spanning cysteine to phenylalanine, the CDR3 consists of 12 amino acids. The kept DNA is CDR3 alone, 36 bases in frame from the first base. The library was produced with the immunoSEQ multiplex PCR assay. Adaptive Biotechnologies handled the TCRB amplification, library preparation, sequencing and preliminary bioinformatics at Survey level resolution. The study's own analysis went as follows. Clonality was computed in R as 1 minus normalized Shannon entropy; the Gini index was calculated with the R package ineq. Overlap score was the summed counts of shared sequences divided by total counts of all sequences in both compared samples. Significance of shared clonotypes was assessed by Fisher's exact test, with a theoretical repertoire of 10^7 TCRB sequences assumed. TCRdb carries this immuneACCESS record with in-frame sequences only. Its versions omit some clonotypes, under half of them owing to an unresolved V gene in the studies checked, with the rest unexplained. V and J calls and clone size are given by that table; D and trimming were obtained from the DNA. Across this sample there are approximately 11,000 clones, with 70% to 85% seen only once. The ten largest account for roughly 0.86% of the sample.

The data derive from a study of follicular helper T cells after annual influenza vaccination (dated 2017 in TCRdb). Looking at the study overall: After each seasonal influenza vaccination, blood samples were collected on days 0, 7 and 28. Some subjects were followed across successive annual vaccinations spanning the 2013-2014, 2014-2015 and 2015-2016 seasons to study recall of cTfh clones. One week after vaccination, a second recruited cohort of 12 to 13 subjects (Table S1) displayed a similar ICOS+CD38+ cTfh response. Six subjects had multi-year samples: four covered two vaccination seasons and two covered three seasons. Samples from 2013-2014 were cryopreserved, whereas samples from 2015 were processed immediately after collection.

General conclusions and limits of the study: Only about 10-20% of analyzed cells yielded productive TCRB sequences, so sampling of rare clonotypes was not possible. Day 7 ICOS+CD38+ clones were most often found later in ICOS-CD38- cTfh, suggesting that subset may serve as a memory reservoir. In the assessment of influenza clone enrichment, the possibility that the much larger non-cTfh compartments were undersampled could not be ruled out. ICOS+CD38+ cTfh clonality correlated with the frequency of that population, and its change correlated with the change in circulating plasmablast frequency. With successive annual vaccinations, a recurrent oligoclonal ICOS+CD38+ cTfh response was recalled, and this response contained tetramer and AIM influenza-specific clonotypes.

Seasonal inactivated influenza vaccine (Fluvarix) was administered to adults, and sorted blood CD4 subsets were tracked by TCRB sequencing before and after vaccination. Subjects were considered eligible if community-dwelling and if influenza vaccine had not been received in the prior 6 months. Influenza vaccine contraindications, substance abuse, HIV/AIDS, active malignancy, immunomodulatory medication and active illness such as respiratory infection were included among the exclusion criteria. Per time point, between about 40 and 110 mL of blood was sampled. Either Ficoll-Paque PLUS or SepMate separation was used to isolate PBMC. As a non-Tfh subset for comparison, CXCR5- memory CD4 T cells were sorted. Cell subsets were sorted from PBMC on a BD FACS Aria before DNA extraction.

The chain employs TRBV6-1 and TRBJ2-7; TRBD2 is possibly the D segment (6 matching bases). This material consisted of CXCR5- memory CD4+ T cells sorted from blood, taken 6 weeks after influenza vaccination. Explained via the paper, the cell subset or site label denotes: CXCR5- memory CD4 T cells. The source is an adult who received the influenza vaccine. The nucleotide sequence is TGTGCCAGCACTACGACTAGATACGAGCAGTACTTC. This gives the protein CASTTTRYEQYF.